This entry is about one T cell receptor (beta chain). Trimming removed 5 bases from V and 9 bases from J; junction bases left unmatched: 10. The germline gives CDR1 LNHDA, CDR2 SQIVND (reference sequence). The CDR3 is made up of 15 amino acids. Only in-frame clones appear in the TCRdb table, and some are missing; sequencing was by immunoSEQ multiplex PCR. The sample has about 200,000 clones. The data derive from a study of control samples from healthy donors and cancer patients. The origin of this receptor is a woman in her thirties in good health. The sequenced sample was blood. The chain carries TRBV19 and TRBJ2-1; the match to TRBD2 covers 10 bases. In DNA, the CDR3 is TGTGCCAGTAGTCCAAAGCGGGGGGGCCCTAGTGAGCAGTTCTTC. Translating gives CASSPKRGGPSEQFF.